Included here is one T cell receptor (beta chain) sequence, with context. Its antigen is unknown. The data belong to a study of T cells in Graves' hyperthyroidism and ophthalmopathy. Each person with ophthalmopathy scored at least 3 on the Clinical Activity Score, reached NOSPECS grade 4 or higher, and had been ill under 3 months. 10 ml of fresh peripheral blood supplied the PBMCs. Notes on the study in general: In blood, most of the thyroid clonotypes expanded above 0.001 were also present. Onset of ophthalmopathy came a median approximately 6.5 months after the model predicted it.

TCR beta CDR3 sequences were amplified from RNA transcripts. RT-PCR in the first round (using the HTBI primer set) targeted the TCR CDR3. TCRdb fed the multiplex PCR reads into MiXCR, producing one record per CDR3 protein. The sample shows under 400,000 distinct CDR3 sequences, around 15% of them seen only once. The source is a woman aged 60 to 75 with Graves' ophthalmopathy. The specimen sequenced was blood.

CDR3 in DNA: TGTGCCAGCAGCTTAGCCGGGACTAGCGGGATGACGAATGAGCAGTTCTTC. As protein: CASSLAGTSGMTNEQFF. The gene calls are TRBV11-3 and TRBJ2-1, with 13 bases identical to TRBD2. V dropped 1 base and J dropped 7; count of bases not matched to a gene: 7. The CDR3 runs 17 residues. Germline V CDR1 and CDR2: SGHNT, YENEEA.